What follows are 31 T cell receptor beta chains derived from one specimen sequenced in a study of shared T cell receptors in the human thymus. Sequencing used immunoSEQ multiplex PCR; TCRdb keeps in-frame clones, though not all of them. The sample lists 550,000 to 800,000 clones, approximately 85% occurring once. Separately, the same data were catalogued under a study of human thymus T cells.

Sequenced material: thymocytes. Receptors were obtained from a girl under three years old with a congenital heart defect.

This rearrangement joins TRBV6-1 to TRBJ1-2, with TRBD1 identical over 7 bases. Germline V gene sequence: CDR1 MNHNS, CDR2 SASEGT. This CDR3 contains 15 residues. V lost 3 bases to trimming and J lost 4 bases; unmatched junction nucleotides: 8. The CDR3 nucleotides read TGTGCCAGCAGTGACCCCGGACAGGAGATCTATGGCTACACCTTC. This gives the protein CASSDPGQEIYGYTF.

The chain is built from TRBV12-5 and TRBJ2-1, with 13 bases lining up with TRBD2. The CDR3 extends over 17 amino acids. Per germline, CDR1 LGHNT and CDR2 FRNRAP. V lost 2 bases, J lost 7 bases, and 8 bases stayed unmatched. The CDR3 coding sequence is TGTGCTAGTGGTTTGACCCCACTAGCGGGGGGGCCGAATGAGCAGTTCTTC. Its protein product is CASGLTPLAGGPNEQFF.

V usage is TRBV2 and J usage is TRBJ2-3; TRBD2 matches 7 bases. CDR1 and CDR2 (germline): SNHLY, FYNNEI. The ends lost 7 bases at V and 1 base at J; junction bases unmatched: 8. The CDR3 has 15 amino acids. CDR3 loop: CASTAVSGGTDTQYF. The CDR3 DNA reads TGTGCCAGCACAGCTGTGAGCGGGGGCACAGATACGCAGTATTTT.

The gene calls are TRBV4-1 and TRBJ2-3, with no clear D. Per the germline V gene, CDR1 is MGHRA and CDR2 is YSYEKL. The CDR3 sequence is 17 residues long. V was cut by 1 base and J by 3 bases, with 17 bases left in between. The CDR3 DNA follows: TGCGCCAGCAGCCAAGGATTCCGACAAAGTAAAACAGATACGCAGTATTTT. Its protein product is CASSQGFRQSKTDTQYF.

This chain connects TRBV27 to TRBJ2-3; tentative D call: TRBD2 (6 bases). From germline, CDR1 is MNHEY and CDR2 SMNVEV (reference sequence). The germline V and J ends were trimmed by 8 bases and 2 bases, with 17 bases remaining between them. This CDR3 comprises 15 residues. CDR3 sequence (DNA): TGTGCCAGCGCCCTTTTCGGGGGAGTCACAGATACGCAGTATTTT. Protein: CASALFGGVTDTQYF.

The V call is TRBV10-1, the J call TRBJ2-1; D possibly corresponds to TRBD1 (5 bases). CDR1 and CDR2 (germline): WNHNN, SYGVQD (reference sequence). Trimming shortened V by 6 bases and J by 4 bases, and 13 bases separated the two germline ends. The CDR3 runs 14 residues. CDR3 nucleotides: TGCGCCAGCAGCACCACGACAGATTACAATGAGCAGTTCTTC. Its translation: CASSTTTDYNEQFF.

Here the CDR3 DNA reads TGTGCCAGCAGCCAAGGCCGGGACTCCTACGAGCAGTACTTC. Amino acids: CASSQGRDSYEQYF. This rearrangement joins TRBV7-9 to TRBJ2-7; the D gene is possibly TRBD2 (5 bases). The CDR3 length is 14 residues. Germline CDR1 reads SEHNR; CDR2 reads FQNEAQ (reference sequence). V was clipped by 5 bases and J by 0 bases, with 11 bases between them. The whole variable domain, filled in from reference TRBV7-9 and TRBJ2-7, reads DTGVSQNPRHKITKRGQNVTFRCDPISEHNRLYWYRQTLGQGPEFLTYFQNEAQLEKSRLLSDRFSAERPKGSFSTLEIQRTEQGDSAMYLCASSQGRDSYEQYFGPGTRLTVT.

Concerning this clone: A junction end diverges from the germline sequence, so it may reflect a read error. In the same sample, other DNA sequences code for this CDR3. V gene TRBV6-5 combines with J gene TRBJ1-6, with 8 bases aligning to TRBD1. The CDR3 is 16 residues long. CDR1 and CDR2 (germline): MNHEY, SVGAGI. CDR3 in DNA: TGTGCCAGCAGTTACCTCCGACAGGGGACTAATTCCCCCCTCCACTTT. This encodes CASSYLRQGTNSPLHF.

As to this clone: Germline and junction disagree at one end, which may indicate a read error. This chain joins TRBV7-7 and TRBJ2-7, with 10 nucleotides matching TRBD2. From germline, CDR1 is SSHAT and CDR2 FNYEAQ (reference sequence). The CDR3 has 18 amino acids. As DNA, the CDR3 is TGTGCTAGCAGCTTAGCGCCAGCGGGGGGGCTTGAGTACTACGAGCAGTACTTC. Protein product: CASSLAPAGGLEYYEQYF.

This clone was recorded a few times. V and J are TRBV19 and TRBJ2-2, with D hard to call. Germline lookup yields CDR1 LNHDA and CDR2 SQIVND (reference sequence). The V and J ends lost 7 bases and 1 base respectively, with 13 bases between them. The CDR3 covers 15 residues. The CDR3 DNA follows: TGTGCCAGTAAAGAGAACAGAGTGAACACCGGGGAGCTGTTTTTT. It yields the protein CASKENRVNTGELFF.

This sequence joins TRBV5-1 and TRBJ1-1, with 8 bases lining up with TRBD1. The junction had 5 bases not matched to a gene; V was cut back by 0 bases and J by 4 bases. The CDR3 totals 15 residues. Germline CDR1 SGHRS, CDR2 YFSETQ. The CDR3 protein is CASSLGDRPPTEAFF. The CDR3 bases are TGCGCCAGCAGCTTGGGGGACAGGCCCCCCACTGAAGCTTTCTTT.

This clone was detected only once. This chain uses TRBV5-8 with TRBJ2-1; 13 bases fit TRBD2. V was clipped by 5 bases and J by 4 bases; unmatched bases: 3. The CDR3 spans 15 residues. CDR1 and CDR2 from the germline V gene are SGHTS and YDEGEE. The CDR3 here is CASRPGLAGYNEQFF. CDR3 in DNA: TGTGCCAGCAGACCGGGACTAGCGGGATACAATGAGCAGTTCTTC.

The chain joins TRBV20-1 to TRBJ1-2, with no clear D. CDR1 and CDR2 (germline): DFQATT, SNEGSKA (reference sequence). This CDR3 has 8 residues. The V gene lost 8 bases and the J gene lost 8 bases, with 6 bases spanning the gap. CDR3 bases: TGCAGTCTGAGGGGCTACACCTTC. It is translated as CSLRGYTF.

The CDR3 bases are TGTGCCAGCAGCTTAAGCCCGCGGGGGAAGGGACAACTAGCCAAAAACATTCAGTACTTC. Its translation is CASSLSPRGKGQLAKNIQYF. The chain couples TRBV7-6 to TRBJ2-4; D might be TRBD2 (7 bases). Per germline, CDR1 SGHVS and CDR2 FNYEAQ. The CDR3 totals 20 residues. Deletions cut 2 bases from V and 0 bases from J, with 23 bases between.

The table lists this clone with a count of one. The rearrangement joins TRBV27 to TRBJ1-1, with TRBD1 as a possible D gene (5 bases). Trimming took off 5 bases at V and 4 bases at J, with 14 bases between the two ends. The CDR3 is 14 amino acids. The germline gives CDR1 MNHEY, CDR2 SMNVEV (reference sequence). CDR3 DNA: TGTGCCAGCAGTGATTTTCGGGGGTTCACTGAAGCTTTCTTT. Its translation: CASSDFRGFTEAFF.

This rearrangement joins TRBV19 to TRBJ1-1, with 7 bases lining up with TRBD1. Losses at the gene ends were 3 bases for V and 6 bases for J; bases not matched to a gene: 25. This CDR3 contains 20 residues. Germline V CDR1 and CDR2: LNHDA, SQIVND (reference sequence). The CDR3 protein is CASSMRMTRDRETGSAEAFF. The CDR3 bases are TGTGCCAGTAGTATGAGAATGACCCGGGACAGAGAAACGGGCTCCGCTGAAGCTTTCTTT.

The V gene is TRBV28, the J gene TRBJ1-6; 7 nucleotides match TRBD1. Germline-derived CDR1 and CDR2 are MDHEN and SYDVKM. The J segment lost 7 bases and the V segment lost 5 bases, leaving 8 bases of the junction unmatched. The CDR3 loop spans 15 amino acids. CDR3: CASSHRTGGNSPLHF. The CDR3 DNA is TGTGCCAGCAGTCATCGGACAGGTGGGAATTCACCCCTCCACTTT.

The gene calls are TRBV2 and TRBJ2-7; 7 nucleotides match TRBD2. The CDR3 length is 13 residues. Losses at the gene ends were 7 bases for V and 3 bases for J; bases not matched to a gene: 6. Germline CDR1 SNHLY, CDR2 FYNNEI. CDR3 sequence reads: CASTPAGVYEQYF. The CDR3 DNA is TGTGCCAGCACTCCGGCGGGGGTCTACGAGCAGTACTTC.

The CDR3 DNA is TGCGCCAGCAGCCAAGGCCCCTCGGACAGCTCTAACTATGGCTACACCTTC. This translates into CASSQGPSDSSNYGYTF. The chain employs TRBV4-1 and TRBJ1-2; TRBD1 might be the D (6 bases). This CDR3 spans 17 amino acids. The germline V and J ends were trimmed by 1 base and 0 bases, with 15 bases remaining between them. Germline loops: CDR1 MGHRA, CDR2 YSYEKL.

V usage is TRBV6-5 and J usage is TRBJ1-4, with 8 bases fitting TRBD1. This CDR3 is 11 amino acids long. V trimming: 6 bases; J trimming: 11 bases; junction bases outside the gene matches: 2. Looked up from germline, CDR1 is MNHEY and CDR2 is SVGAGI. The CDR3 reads CASRGTGKLFF. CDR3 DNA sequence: TGTGCCAGCAGGGGGACAGGTAAACTGTTTTTT.

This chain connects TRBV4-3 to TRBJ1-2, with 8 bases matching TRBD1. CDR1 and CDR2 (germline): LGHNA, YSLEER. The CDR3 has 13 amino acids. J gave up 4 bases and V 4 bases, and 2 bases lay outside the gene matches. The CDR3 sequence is CASSLGTGYGYTF. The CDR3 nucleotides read TGCGCCAGCAGCCTAGGGACAGGCTATGGCTACACCTTC.

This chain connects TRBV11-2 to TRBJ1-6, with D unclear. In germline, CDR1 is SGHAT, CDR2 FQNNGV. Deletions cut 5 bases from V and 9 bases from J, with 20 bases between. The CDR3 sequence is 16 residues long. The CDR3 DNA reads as TGTGCCAGCAGCCCCACGGGGATGACGGTTGGTTCACCCCTCCACTTT. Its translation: CASSPTGMTVGSPLHF.

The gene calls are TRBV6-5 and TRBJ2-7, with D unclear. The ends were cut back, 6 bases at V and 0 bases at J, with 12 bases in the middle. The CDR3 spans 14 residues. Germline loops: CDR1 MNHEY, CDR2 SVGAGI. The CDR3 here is CASSLLIRSYEQYF. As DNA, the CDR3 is TGTGCCAGCAGCCTACTGATCCGCTCCTACGAGCAGTACTTC.

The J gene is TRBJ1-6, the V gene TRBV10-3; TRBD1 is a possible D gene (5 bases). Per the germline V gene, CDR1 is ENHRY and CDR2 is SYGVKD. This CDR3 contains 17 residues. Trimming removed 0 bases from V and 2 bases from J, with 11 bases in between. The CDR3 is CAISESGGRTYNSPLHF. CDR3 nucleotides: TGTGCCATCAGTGAGTCCGGGGGACGGACCTATAATTCACCCCTCCACTTT.

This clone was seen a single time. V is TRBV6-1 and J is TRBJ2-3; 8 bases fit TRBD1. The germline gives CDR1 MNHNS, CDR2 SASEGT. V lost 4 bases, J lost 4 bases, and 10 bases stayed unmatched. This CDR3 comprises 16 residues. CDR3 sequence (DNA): TGTGCCAGCAGTGCCCCCGGGGGCAGGGGGCCAGATACGCAGTATTTT. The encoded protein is CASSAPGGRGPDTQYF.

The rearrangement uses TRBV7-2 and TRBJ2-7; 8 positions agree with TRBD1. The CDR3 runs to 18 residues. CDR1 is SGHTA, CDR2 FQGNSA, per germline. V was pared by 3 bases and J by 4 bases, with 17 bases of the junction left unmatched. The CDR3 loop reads CASSFLLGDRGSIYEQYF. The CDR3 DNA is TGTGCCAGCAGCTTTCTTTTGGGAGACAGGGGTTCTATTTACGAGCAGTACTTC.

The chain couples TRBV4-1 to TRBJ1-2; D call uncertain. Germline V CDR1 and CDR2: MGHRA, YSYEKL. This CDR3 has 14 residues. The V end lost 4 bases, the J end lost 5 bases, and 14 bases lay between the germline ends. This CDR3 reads CASSLEYPTYGYTF. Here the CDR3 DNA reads TGCGCCAGCAGCCTAGAATATCCGACTTATGGCTACACCTTC.

The CDR3 loop is CASSFRTSGSTDTQYF. The CDR3 nucleotides read TGTGCCAGCAGCTTTCGGACTAGCGGAAGCACAGATACGCAGTATTTT. The chain is built from TRBV13 and TRBJ2-3; 10 bases agree with TRBD2. Germline V lookup: CDR1 PRHDT, CDR2 FYEKMQ (reference sequence). After removal of 3 bases from V and 0 bases from J, the junction contained 3 bases not matched to a gene. The CDR3 is 16 residues long.

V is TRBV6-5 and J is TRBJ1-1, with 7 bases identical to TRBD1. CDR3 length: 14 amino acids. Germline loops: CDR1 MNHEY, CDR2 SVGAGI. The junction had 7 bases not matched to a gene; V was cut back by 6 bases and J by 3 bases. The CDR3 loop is CASRMTGWDTEAFF. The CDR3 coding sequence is TGTGCCAGCAGAATGACAGGGTGGGACACTGAAGCTTTCTTT.

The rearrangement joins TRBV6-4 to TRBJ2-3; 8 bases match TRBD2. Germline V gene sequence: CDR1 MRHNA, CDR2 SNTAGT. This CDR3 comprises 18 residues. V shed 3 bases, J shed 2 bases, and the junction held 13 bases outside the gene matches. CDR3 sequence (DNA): TGTGCCAGCAGTGATACAGCGGGAGCGGGGGTACCCACAGATACGCAGTATTTT. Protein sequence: CASSDTAGAGVPTDTQYF.

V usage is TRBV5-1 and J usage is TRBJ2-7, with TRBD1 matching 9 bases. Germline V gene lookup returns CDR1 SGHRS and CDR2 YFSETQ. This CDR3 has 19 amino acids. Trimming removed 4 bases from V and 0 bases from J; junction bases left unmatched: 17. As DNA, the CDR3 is TGCGCCAGCAGCCGACCGGGACAGGGCCTTCCTACTAGCTCCTACGAGCAGTACTTC. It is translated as CASSRPGQGLPTSSYEQYF.